The 9 T cell receptor beta chains below were found in one sample sequenced in a study of blood T cell repertoires in COVID-19. Profiled with immunoSEQ multiplex PCR; TCRdb holds only in-frame clones, not every one. This sample has more than 65,000 clones, with 82% found just once. The specimen was peripheral blood. Every receptor here comes from a woman of 80 years or more with acute or convalescent COVID-19.

This clone occurred a few times. V and J are TRBV28 and TRBJ1-5, with unresolved D. CDR1 is MDHEN and CDR2 is SYDVKM in the germline V gene. The CDR3 contains 13 residues. V shed 2 bases and J shed 11 bases, with 13 bases lying between them. CDR3 loop: CASSLSGGTAQHF. Written as DNA, the CDR3 is TGTGCCAGCAGTTTAAGTGGTGGTACAGCCCAGCATTTT.

This chain uses TRBV18 with TRBJ1-2; D call uncertain. This CDR3 is 16 amino acids long. CDR1 is KGHSH and CDR2 is LQKENI in the germline V gene. Trimming removed 3 bases from V and 6 bases from J, with 20 bases in between. CDR3 coding DNA: TGTGCCAGCTCACCGCGACACGATTCCCGCCAAAATGGCTACACCTTC. Translated: CASSPRHDSRQNGYTF.

The V gene is TRBV10-2, the J gene TRBJ2-1; a weak D match, TRBD1 (5 bases). Deletions cut 3 bases from V and 6 bases from J, with 18 bases between. The germline V gene encodes CDR1 WSHSY and CDR2 SAAADI. The CDR3 has 16 amino acids. The CDR3 coding sequence is TGCGCCAGCAGTGATTTAGTGGCAGGGAAAGCCAATGAGCAGTTCTTC. Encoded protein: CASSDLVAGKANEQFF.

The chain carries TRBV3-1 (or the pseudogene TRBV3-2) and TRBJ2-5, with 16 positions matching TRBD2. The CDR3 totals 23 residues. Per germline, CDR1 LGHDT and CDR2 YNNKEL (reference sequence). The ends lost 0 bases at V and 5 bases at J; junction bases unmatched: 21. The CDR3 DNA follows: TGTGCCAGCAGCCAAGAAAGGATTTCGCCTGGGACTAGCGGGGGGGCTGCATTGGAGACCCAGTACTTC. Amino acids: CASSQERISPGTSGGAALETQYF.

The rearrangement uses TRBV18 and TRBJ1-2; D is unresolved. Germline V lookup: CDR1 KGHSH, CDR2 LQKENI. The CDR3 has 16 residues. Deletions cut 2 bases from V and 0 bases from J, with 13 bases between. For the CDR3, the DNA is TGTGCCAGCTCACCAAGGGTCGAGGGAACTAACTATGGCTACACCTTC. Encoded protein: CASSPRVEGTNYGYTF.

The gene calls are TRBV10-2 and TRBJ1-4, with 8 bases fitting TRBD1. Trimming took 6 bases from V and 8 from J; bases not matched to a gene: 8. This CDR3 has 14 residues. Germline values: CDR1 WSHSY, CDR2 SAAADI. DNA of the CDR3: TGCGCCAGCAGAGACATCTCAGGGGGCGAAAAACTGTTTTTT. The encoded protein is CASRDISGGEKLFF.

This clone was seen a handful of times. CDR3 sequence: CASSTSGQGSSPLHF. Here the CDR3 DNA reads TGTGCCAGCAGCACCTCGGGACAGGGAAGCTCACCCCTCCACTTT. The chain has TRBV7-9 and TRBJ1-6, with 9 bases fitting TRBD1. The CDR3 has 15 residues. V gave up 5 bases and J gave up 10 bases; unmatched junction bases: 9. Germline-derived CDR1 and CDR2 are SEHNR and FQNEAQ (reference sequence).

The V call is TRBV5-8, the J call TRBJ1-4; TRBD1 agrees at 8 bases. The junction had 3 bases not matched to a gene; V was cut back by 0 bases and J by 8 bases. Per germline, CDR1 SGHTS and CDR2 YDEGEE. The CDR3 is 14 amino acids. The CDR3: CASSLVQGGEKLFF. CDR3 DNA: TGTGCCAGCAGCTTGGTACAGGGGGGAGAAAAACTGTTTTTT. Filled out from reference TRBV5-8 and TRBJ1-4, the complete variable domain reads EAGVTQSPTHLIKTRGQQATLRCSPISGHTSVYWYQQALGLGLQFLLWYDEGEERNRGNFPPRFSGRQFPNYSSELNVNALELEDSALYLCASSLVQGGEKLFFGSGTQLSVL.

The chain recombines TRBV6-4 with TRBJ1-1, with 11 nucleotides matching TRBD1. Germline values: CDR1 MRHNA, CDR2 SNTAGT. This CDR3 region has 16 residues. V was pared by 4 bases and J by 4 bases, with 8 bases of the junction left unmatched. CDR3 sequence: CASSVFGGQGATEAFF. The CDR3 nucleotides read TGTGCCAGCAGTGTTTTCGGTGGACAGGGGGCCACTGAAGCTTTCTTT.